This passage covers 6 T cell receptor beta chains from one sample sequenced in a study of control samples from healthy donors and cancer patients. TCRdb's table, derived via immunoSEQ multiplex PCR, lists solely in-frame clones and lacks some. This table has approximately 120,000 clones, about 90% appearing once. Sequencing was carried out using blood. The receptor source for this set is a man in his late teens or twenties in good health.

The chain is built from TRBV28 and TRBJ2-7; 9 bases align to TRBD1. J gave up 3 bases and V 4 bases, and 13 bases lay outside the gene matches. The germline CDR1 and CDR2 sequences are MDHEN and SYDVKM. CDR3 length: 17 residues. The CDR3 region has the DNA TGTGCCAGCAGTTCGACCCTAATGACAGGGGGAGGCTACGAGCAGTACTTC. Its translation: CASSSTLMTGGGYEQYF.

The chain is built from TRBV6-5 and TRBJ1-4, with 8 positions matching TRBD1. The V segment lost 8 bases and the J segment 8 bases; nucleotides outside the gene matches: 1. Germline V CDR1 and CDR2: MNHEY, SVGAGI. The CDR3 loop spans 11 amino acids. This CDR3 is CASGDREKLFF. The CDR3 DNA is TGTGCCAGCGGGGACAGGGAAAAACTGTTTTTT.

Comments on this clone: Other DNA sequences in the sample encode the same CDR3. The genes are TRBV18 and TRBJ1-2, with 7 bases that match TRBD1. The CDR3 contains 14 residues. Looked up from germline, CDR1 is KGHSH and CDR2 is LQKENI. Losses at the gene ends were 1 base for V and 3 bases for J; bases not matched to a gene: 2. The CDR3: CASSPLDRDYGYTF. In DNA, the CDR3 is TGTGCCAGCTCACCACTTGACAGGGACTATGGCTACACCTTC.

Details on this clone: At one boundary the junction diverges from the germline segment, which might be a read error. The chain joins TRBV28 to TRBJ1-2; 7 positions match TRBD1. CDR1 and CDR2 (germline): MDHEN, SYDVKM. The CDR3 totals 17 residues. CDR3 in amino acids: CARSWGAAGGGRYGYTF. DNA for the CDR3: TGTGCCCGCAGTTGGGGGGCGGCAGGGGGAGGGAGATATGGCTACACCTTC.

This chain uses TRBV18 with TRBJ1-1, with TRBD1 matching over 8 bases. Per germline, CDR1 KGHSH and CDR2 LQKENI. The CDR3 extends over 14 amino acids. The J segment lost 3 bases and the V segment lost 4 bases, leaving 4 bases of the junction unmatched. The chain's CDR3 is CASSLLQGDTEAFF. In nucleotides, the CDR3 is TGTGCCAGCTCACTGCTACAGGGGGACACTGAAGCTTTCTTT. The whole variable domain, remainder taken from reference TRBV18 and TRBJ1-1, is NAGVMQNPRHLVRRRGQEARLRCSPMKGHSHVYWYRQLPEEGLKFMVYLQKENIIDESGMPKERFSAEFPKEGPSILRIQQVVRGDSAAYFCASSLLQGDTEAFFGQGTRLTVV.

The chain uses TRBV7-8 and TRBJ1-1; 7 bases agree with TRBD1. Germline V CDR1 and CDR2: SGHVS, FQNEAQ. CDR3 length: 14 amino acids. The V segment lost 2 bases and the J segment 5 bases; nucleotides outside the gene matches: 5. The CDR3 reads CASSLRDSGTEAFF. The DNA for the CDR3 is TGTGCCAGCAGCTTACGGGACAGCGGAACTGAAGCTTTCTTT. The variable domain in full, with the rest retrieved from reference TRBV7-8 and TRBJ1-1, is GAGVSQSPRYKVAKRGQDVALRCDPISGHVSLFWYQQALGQGPEFLTYFQNEAQLDKSGLPSDRFFAERPEGSVSTLKIQRTQQEDSAVYLCASSLRDSGTEAFFGQGTRLTVV.